The rows below give T cell receptor beta chains drawn from one sample of a study of beta chain features in type 1 diabetes. This table comes from immunoSEQ multiplex PCR, and its TCRdb copy is limited to in-frame clones, with some not included. This sample has over 150,000 clones, with 6.5% to 10% found just once. The sample was central memory CD4+ T cells from blood. The receptors stem from a woman aged 18-29 years with type 1 diabetes. Both conserved end residues are part of each CDR3. The D gene is left open where the match is weak. Some rows mark clone size as missing; the rest say once, few, many or name a class of expanded clone.

V gene,clone size,D gene,J gene,CDR3 protein,CDR3 DNA
TRBV5-1,NA,NA,TRBJ1-5,CASSLTGTSNQPQHF,TGCGCCAGCAGCTTGACAGGGACTAGCAATCAGCCCCAGCATTTT
TRBV7-3,NA,TRBD2,TRBJ2-1,CASSPNPAGGAGEQFF,TGTGCCAGCAGCCCCAACCCAGCGGGAGGTGCGGGAGAGCAGTTCTTC
TRBV14,few,NA,TRBJ2-1,CASSQDRDYNEQFF,TGTGCCAGCAGCCAAGATCGGGACTACAATGAGCAGTTCTTC
TRBV5-1,few,NA,TRBJ2-2,CASSPGEGSTGELFF,TGCGCCAGCAGCCCTGGAGAGGGAAGCACCGGGGAGCTGTTTTTT
TRBV5-6,few,NA,TRBJ2-1,CASSFGGQSNNEQFF,TGTGCCAGCAGCTTCGGGGGGCAATCTAACAATGAGCAGTTCTTC
TRBV15,NA,NA,TRBJ2-5,CATSRGTREQETQYF,TGTGCCACCAGCAGAGGAACGAGAGAACAAGAGACCCAGTACTTC
TRBV25-1,few,TRBD1,TRBJ1-1,CASIPSRGQGTEAFF,TGTGCCAGCATACCCAGCAGGGGGCAAGGCACTGAAGCTTTCTTT
TRBV4-2,few,NA,TRBJ2-5,CASSPGSRSQETQYF,TGTGCCAGCAGCCCGGGAAGCAGAAGCCAAGAGACCCAGTACTTC
TRBV7-9,NA,TRBD1,TRBJ1-6,CASDSAGTVDSPLHF,TGTGCCAGCGATTCCGCCGGGACAGTTGATTCACCCCTCCACTTT
TRBV2,NA,NA,TRBJ1-1,CASRTNWDTEAFF,TGTGCCAGCAGGACAAATTGGGACACTGAAGCTTTCTTT
TRBV28,NA,NA,TRBJ2-1,CASNFNRNEQFF,TGTGCCAGCAATTTTAATCGGAATGAGCAGTTCTTC
TRBV7-2,few,NA,TRBJ2-1,CASSLSISNPSIEQFF,TGTGCCAGCAGCTTAAGCATTAGTAACCCCTCGATCGAGCAGTTCTTC
TRBV6-5,NA,TRBD2,TRBJ2-7,CAARDYYEQYF,TGTGCCGCACGGGACTACTACGAGCAGTACTTC
TRBV19,NA,TRBD1,TRBJ2-5,CASRDRGRGETQYF,TGTGCCAGTAGAGACAGGGGGCGAGGAGAGACCCAGTACTTC
TRBV6-5,NA,TRBD1,TRBJ2-7,CASTRDSYEQYF,TGTGCCAGCACAAGGGACAGCTACGAGCAGTACTTC
TRBV29-1,many,TRBD2,TRBJ2-3,CSASSGGTTDTQYF,TGCAGCGCATCTAGCGGGGGGACCACAGATACGCAGTATTTT
TRBV28,few,TRBD1,TRBJ1-5,CASKAGGNQPQHF,TGTGCCAGCAAGGCAGGGGGGAATCAGCCCCAGCATTTT
TRBV27,NA,NA,TRBJ2-7,CASSPNISGEQYF,TGTGCCAGCAGTCCCAACATTAGCGGCGAGCAGTACTTC
TRBV7-2,few,NA,TRBJ2-5,CASSLGGSEETQYF,TGTGCCAGCAGCTTAGGAGGGTCAGAAGAGACCCAGTACTTC
TRBV18,few,TRBD2,TRBJ2-3,CASSPTVITSGSTDTQYF,TGTGCCAGCTCACCAACGGTTATAACTAGCGGGAGTACAGATACGCAGTATTTT
TRBV6-5,few,TRBD1,TRBJ2-1,CASSSGQPGYNEQFF,TGTGCCAGCAGTTCGGGACAGCCGGGCTACAATGAGCAGTTCTTC
TRBV30,few,NA,TRBJ1-5,CAWAEVIGQPQHF,TGTGCCTGGGCTGAGGTTATCGGTCAGCCCCAGCATTTT
TRBV4-3,few,NA,TRBJ2-2,CASSQETPQRRRGGELFF,TGCGCCAGCAGCCAAGAGACCCCCCAGCGCCGGCGAGGCGGGGAGCTGTTTTTT
TRBV18,few,NA,TRBJ2-5,CASSPPVDLWTQYF,TGTGCCAGCTCACCCCCGGTAGATTTGTGGACCCAGTACTTC
TRBV29-1,NA,TRBD1,TRBJ1-2,CSVDWGRAQGVNGYTF,TGCAGCGTTGATTGGGGTAGGGCTCAGGGGGTTAATGGCTACACCTTC
TRBV6-1,NA,TRBD1,TRBJ2-4,CASKLQGPGNIQYF,TGTGCCAGCAAGCTACAGGGGCCGGGAAACATTCAGTACTTC
TRBV7-7,few,NA,TRBJ1-1,CASSAGYGTEAFF,TGTGCTAGCAGCGCAGGGTATGGGACTGAAGCTTTCTTT
TRBV4-3,many,TRBD2,TRBJ2-2,CASSHSAGGTGELFF,TGCGCCAGCAGCCACTCAGCGGGAGGGACCGGGGAGCTGTTTTTT
TRBV7-2,many,TRBD1,TRBJ1-5,CASSPGQGNQPQHF,TGTGCCAGCAGCCCCGGACAGGGCAATCAGCCCCAGCATTTT
TRBV10-3,NA,NA,TRBJ2-5,CAISPGVETQYF,TGTGCCATCTCTCCGGGTGTGGAGACCCAGTACTTC
TRBV7-3,NA,NA,TRBJ2-3,CASSSNTDTQYF,TGTGCCAGCAGCTCCAACACAGATACGCAGTATTTT
TRBV11-2,NA,TRBD1,TRBJ2-7,CASSITDRGGHEQYF,TGTGCCAGCAGCATAACGGACAGGGGAGGGCACGAGCAGTACTTC
TRBV2,NA,TRBD1,TRBJ1-1,CASRATGGVREAFF,TGTGCCAGCAGGGCAACAGGGGGAGTCCGTGAAGCTTTCTTT
TRBV7-3,few,NA,TRBJ2-6,CASSLQGPGANVLTF,TGTGCCAGCAGCTTACAGGGTCCTGGGGCCAACGTCCTGACTTTC
TRBV5-1,few,TRBD2,TRBJ2-1,CASTSGSSYNEQFF,TGCGCCAGCACCAGCGGGAGCTCCTACAATGAGCAGTTCTTC
TRBV14,NA,TRBD1,TRBJ2-5,CASSPRTGRETQYF,TGTGCCAGCAGCCCGCGGACAGGGAGAGAGACCCAGTACTTC
TRBV2,NA,TRBD1,TRBJ1-5,CASSRQGRSQPQHF,TGTGCCAGCAGTCGACAGGGGAGAAGTCAGCCCCAGCATTTT
TRBV9,few,TRBD1,TRBJ2-2,CASSPRTGAGELFF,TGTGCCAGCAGCCCCCGGACAGGGGCCGGGGAGCTGTTTTTT
TRBV16,NA,NA,TRBJ1-3,CASSQSSNSGNTIYF,TGTGCCAGCAGCCAATCTAGTAACTCTGGAAACACCATATATTTT
TRBV6-1,few,NA,TRBJ2-1,CASSVASEYNEQFF,TGTGCCAGCAGTGTCGCTAGCGAGTACAATGAGCAGTTCTTC